These T cell receptor beta chains were read from a single sample in a study of monozygotic twins with inflammatory bowel disease. Using the 5' RACE reads, TCRdb records one entry per CDR3 protein without DNA. This repertoire includes around 410,000 distinct CDR3 sequences. The sample taken for sequencing was blood. The receptor set was obtained from a human donor with ulcerative colitis or Crohn's disease, or a healthy co-twin of an affected twin (not recorded which). Both conserved end residues are part of each CDR3.

j_call: TRBJ1-2
v_call: TRBV5-1
cdr3_aa: CASRGTENYGYTF

j_call: TRBJ2-2
v_call: TRBV4-2
cdr3_aa: CASSHDRPSTGELFF

j_call: TRBJ1-1
v_call: TRBV12-3/TRBV12-4
cdr3_aa: CASRQGGKAFF

j_call: TRBJ2-5
v_call: TRBV12-3/TRBV12-4
cdr3_aa: CASSLVTGGVTQYF

j_call: TRBJ2-7
v_call: TRBV20-1
cdr3_aa: CSARDRLAGPFYEQYF

j_call: TRBJ2-7
v_call: TRBV6-5
cdr3_aa: CASSYSGASYEQYF

j_call: TRBJ2-7
v_call: TRBV18
cdr3_aa: CASSPTDRIHEQYF

j_call: TRBJ2-7
v_call: TRBV28
cdr3_aa: CASSTYYVLAGLYEQYF

j_call: TRBJ2-1
v_call: TRBV5-5
cdr3_aa: CASSLEIGQYNEQFF

j_call: TRBJ2-1
v_call: TRBV20-1
cdr3_aa: CSARDLMLAGIVNEQFF

j_call: TRBJ2-2
v_call: TRBV12-3/TRBV12-4
cdr3_aa: CASSRNRDTGELFF

j_call: TRBJ2-1
v_call: TRBV10-3
cdr3_aa: CAIGVIGTSGNDEQFF

j_call: TRBJ1-1
v_call: TRBV7-8
cdr3_aa: CASSPPNVRGNTEAFF

j_call: TRBJ2-5
v_call: TRBV5-4
cdr3_aa: CASSFERNQETQYF

j_call: TRBJ2-5
v_call: TRBV7-2
cdr3_aa: CASSPPGQGQETQYF

j_call: TRBJ2-7
v_call: TRBV7-9
cdr3_aa: CASSSIPGQLPYEQYF

j_call: TRBJ2-7
v_call: TRBV5-1
cdr3_aa: CASSLPVPNEQYF

j_call: TRBJ1-2
v_call: TRBV5-1
cdr3_aa: CASSLEGAGDSYTF

j_call: TRBJ1-1
v_call: TRBV12-3/TRBV12-4
cdr3_aa: CASSINLNTEAFF